The 26 T cell receptor beta chains given below trace back to one sample, sequenced in a study of CD8 T cells in ankylosing spondylitis (dated by TCRdb to about 2017). Library construction relied on 5' RACE. The data were produced on an Illumina HiSeq 2500. TCRdb reworked the public reads: Q25 trimming with fastp, MiXCR clone assembly, productive beta chains retained. Rows are unified per CDR3 protein, each entry keeping the most common DNA and genes. The sample records around 230,000 distinct CDR3 sequences, around 8% of which are singletons. 4.8% of the sample goes to the ten largest clones. Sample: blood, either unsorted or a sorted T cell fraction (not recorded which). Every receptor here comes from a female donor with ankylosing spondylitis or in good health (not recorded which).

This clonotype was seen repeatedly, ten times or more. The V call is TRBV12-3 or TRBV12-4, the J call TRBJ2-2; D gene unclear. Trimming removed 2 bases from V and 6 bases from J, with 7 bases in between. The CDR3 consists of 13 residues. The CDR3 sequence: CASSLPPPGELFF. CDR3 bases: TGTGCCAGCAGTTTACCGCCCCCCGGGGAGCTGTTTTTT.

This clonotype was seen at least ten times. The chain links TRBV28 to TRBJ2-1; 11 positions match TRBD2. The germline V gene has CDR1 MDHEN and CDR2 SYDVKM. The CDR3 totals 16 residues. V shed 6 bases, J shed 5 bases, and the junction held 9 bases outside the gene matches. CDR3 loop: CASSRAGLAGHNEQFF. The CDR3 DNA is TGTGCCAGCAGCCGAGCCGGACTAGCGGGTCACAATGAGCAGTTCTTC.

This clonotype was counted ten times or more. DNA of the CDR3: TGCGCCAGCAGCTTTGGTGAGGGAGGGGCTGAAGCTTTCTTT. Translating gives CASSFGEGGAEAFF. This chain links TRBV5-1 with TRBJ1-1, with D perhaps TRBD1 (5 bases). V lost 2 bases and J 6 bases, leaving 14 bases between the germline ends. Germline assignment: CDR1 SGHRS and CDR2 YFSETQ. The CDR3 spans 14 residues.

This clonotype was seen repeatedly, ten times or more. The V gene is TRBV15, the J gene TRBJ2-5; either TRBD1 or TRBD2 may fit D (6 bases each). Trimming removed 3 bases at V and 4 bases at J, with 18 bases between. The CDR3 spans 16 residues. CDR1 and CDR2 from the germline V gene are LNHNV and YYDKDF (reference sequence). In nucleotides, the CDR3 is TGTGCCACCAGCAGGCAGTGGTCCGGGGGCGGAGAGACCCAGTACTTC. Protein product: CATSRQWSGGGETQYF.

This clonotype was picked up many times. V is TRBV20-1 and J is TRBJ2-1; D uncertain. The V gene lost 4 bases and the J gene lost 8 bases, with 12 bases spanning the gap. Germline V lookup: CDR1 DFQATT, CDR2 SNEGSKA (reference sequence). The CDR3 is 12 amino acids. DNA of the CDR3: TGCAGTGCTAACCGACCAGTACATGAGCAGTTCTTC. It translates to CSANRPVHEQFF.

This clonotype has at least ten counts. J is TRBJ2-1 and V is TRBV20-1; 10 nucleotides line up with TRBD2. The germline gives CDR1 DFQATT, CDR2 SNEGSKA (reference sequence). The CDR3 is 14 amino acids. Trimming at V came to 2 bases and at J to 5 bases, leaving 3 bases not matched to a gene. For the CDR3, the DNA is TGCAGTGCTAGACCTAGCGGGAGAAACAATGAGCAGTTCTTC. Protein product: CSARPSGRNNEQFF.

This clonotype has more than one count but fewer than ten. This sequence joins TRBV7-6 and TRBJ2-1; 13 bases fit TRBD2. With V trimmed by 5 bases and J by 5 bases, 3 bases remained unmatched. Germline V gene data show CDR1 as SGHVS and CDR2 as FNYEAQ. This CDR3 comprises 15 residues. CDR3 nucleotide sequence: TGTGCCAGCAGCGTCGGACTAGCGGGAGACAATGAGCAGTTCTTC. Protein: CASSVGLAGDNEQFF. The variable domain in full, completed from reference TRBV7-6 and TRBJ2-1, reads GAGVSQSPRYKVTKRGQDVALRCDPISGHVSLYWYRQALGQGPEFLTYFNYEAQQDKSGLPNDRFSAERPEGSISTLTIQRTEQRDSAMYRCASSVGLAGDNEQFFGPGTRLTVL.

This clonotype appeared many times. The chain has TRBV7-2 and TRBJ2-2; the match to TRBD1 covers 7 bases. CDR1 and CDR2 (germline): SGHTA, FQGNSA. The CDR3 spans 15 residues. The V and J ends lost 5 bases and 7 bases, in that order; junction bases with no gene match: 10. DNA of the CDR3: TGTGCCAGCAGCCGTTACAGGGGTGAGGTCGGGGAGCTGTTTTTT. Its translation: CASSRYRGEVGELFF.

This clonotype was seen repeatedly, ten times or more. J is TRBJ2-1 and V is TRBV7-2; D is perhaps TRBD2 (5 bases). Trimming took off 4 bases at V and 3 bases at J, with 13 bases between the two ends. This CDR3 region has 15 residues. Germline V gene data show CDR1 as SGHTA and CDR2 as FQGNSA. The DNA of the CDR3 is TGTGCCAGCAGCTCCACAGTGCGGGTCTACAATGAGCAGTTCTTC. It encodes CASSSTVRVYNEQFF. Filled out from reference TRBV7-2 and TRBJ2-1, the complete variable domain reads GAGVSQSPSNKVTEKGKDVELRCDPISGHTALYWYRQSLGQGLEFLIYFQGNSAPDKSGLPSDRFSAERTGGSVSTLTIQRTQQEDSAVYLCASSSTVRVYNEQFFGPGTRLTVL.

This clonotype was detected ten times or more. V usage is TRBV5-1 and J usage is TRBJ2-1, with D possibly being TRBD2 (5 bases). V was trimmed by 0 bases and J by 0 bases, leaving 10 bases between them. This CDR3 comprises 16 residues. Germline lookup yields CDR1 SGHRS and CDR2 YFSETQ. The DNA of the CDR3 is TGCGCCAGCAGCTTGGAAGCGGCCAGCTCCTACAATGAGCAGTTCTTC. Protein: CASSLEAASSYNEQFF.

This clonotype was counted ten times or more. This chain connects TRBV5-5 to TRBJ1-1, with D possibly matching TRBD1 (5 bases). Looked up from germline, CDR1 is SGHKS and CDR2 is YYEKEE (reference sequence). CDR3 size: 15 residues. Trimming stripped 2 bases from V and 0 bases from J, with 11 bases between. The DNA for the CDR3 is TGTGCCAGCAGCTTTCGGGGACGGATGAACACTGAAGCTTTCTTT. Protein sequence: CASSFRGRMNTEAFF.

This clonotype was seen many times. The V and J genes are TRBV5-6 and TRBJ2-3; D is ambiguous. Trimming cost V 0 bases and J 6 bases, with 20 bases left between them. This CDR3 spans 17 amino acids. Germline V gene data show CDR1 as SGHDT and CDR2 as YYEEEE. This chain's CDR3 is CASSLVNTSRWVDTQYF. In nucleotides, the CDR3 is TGTGCCAGCAGCTTGGTAAACACCAGCCGCTGGGTGGATACGCAGTATTTT.

This clonotype was detected a few times. The gene calls are TRBV29-1 and TRBJ2-3; D is uncertain. CDR1 and CDR2 (germline): SQVTM, ANQGSEA. This CDR3 region has 16 residues. With 4 bases removed from V and 0 bases from J, the gap between germline ends came to 17 bases. CDR3 protein: CSVVGESYSSTDTQYF. DNA of the CDR3: TGCAGCGTTGTAGGAGAGAGCTACTCTAGCACAGATACGCAGTATTTT.

This clonotype was recorded a few times. The rearrangement joins TRBV27 to TRBJ2-5, with TRBD2 matching 9 bases. The CDR3 has 19 residues. V was clipped by 6 bases and J by 5 bases; unmatched bases: 22. CDR1 and CDR2 (germline): MNHEY, SMNVEV (reference sequence). As DNA, the CDR3 is TGTGCCAGCAGGCCCCAGGGGTACAAAGTTGCGGGAGGGGGGGAGACCCAGTACTTC. As protein: CASRPQGYKVAGGGETQYF.

This clonotype has more than one count but fewer than ten. The rearrangement joins TRBV3-1 to TRBJ2-5, with TRBD2 identical over 10 bases. Trimming at V came to 6 bases and at J to 3 bases, leaving 19 bases not matched to a gene. CDR1 is LGHDT and CDR2 is YNNKEL in the germline V gene (reference sequence). The CDR3 is 19 residues long. The CDR3 protein is CASRTDRDQAGGLEETQYF. The CDR3, as DNA: TGTGCCAGCAGAACCGACAGGGACCAAGCGGGAGGGTTGGAAGAGACCCAGTACTTC.

Many counts were recorded for this clonotype. The chain is built from TRBV4-3 and TRBJ1-1; D gene uncertain. The CDR3 loop spans 14 amino acids. V dropped 4 bases and J dropped 1 base, with 10 bases sitting between them. Germline values: CDR1 LGHNA, CDR2 YSLEER. CDR3 region: CASSLTARNTEAFF. CDR3 in DNA: TGCGCCAGCAGCCTAACAGCGAGGAACACTGAAGCTTTCTTT.

This clonotype was seen a few times. The chain recombines TRBV18 with TRBJ2-7; D could derive from TRBD1 or TRBD2 (5 bases each). Looked up from germline, CDR1 is KGHSH and CDR2 is LQKENI. The V and J ends lost 3 bases and 9 bases respectively, with 18 bases between them. The CDR3 is 14 residues long. The DNA of the CDR3 is TGTGCCAGCTCACCCACCTCGGGGCCAGGAAGGCAGTACTTC. Protein product: CASSPTSGPGRQYF.

On this clonotype itself: This may arise from a read error, as a much more abundant clone is one base away. The V call is TRBV6-5, the J call TRBJ2-1, with D perhaps matching TRBD1 (6 bases). The CDR3 loop spans 16 amino acids. CDR1 and CDR2 from the germline V gene are MNHEY and SVGAGI. In DNA, the CDR3 is TGTGTCACCAACCTACAGGGTCCGAGCTCCTACAATGAGCAGTTCTTC. Residues: CVTNLQGPSSYNEQFF.

This clonotype showed up many times. V usage is TRBV13 and J usage is TRBJ2-4; a possible D gene is TRBD2 (5 bases). CDR1 is PRHDT and CDR2 is FYEKMQ in the germline V gene (reference sequence). CDR3 size: 16 residues. With 0 bases removed from V and 3 bases from J, the gap between germline ends came to 12 bases. CDR3 in DNA: TGTGCCAGCAGCTTAGGTACGGGGTTTGACAAAAACATTCAGTACTTC. The encoded protein is CASSLGTGFDKNIQYF.

Turning to this clonotype: The junction does not match germline at one end; this may be a read error. V gene TRBV20-1 combines with J gene TRBJ2-7, with 15 bases fitting TRBD2. Germline V lookup: CDR1 DFQATT, CDR2 SNEGSKA (reference sequence). This CDR3 has 19 residues. The CDR3 DNA reads TGCTGTGCTAGAGATCGCCTAGGACTAGCGGGAGGGACCTCCTACGAGCAGTACTTC. It codes for CCARDRLGLAGGTSYEQYF.

This clonotype was picked up many times. The chain is built from TRBV7-2 and TRBJ2-3, with TRBD2 matching 11 bases. CDR3 length equals 16 residues. V gave up 2 bases and J gave up 7 bases; unmatched junction bases: 8. The germline V gene has CDR1 SGHTA and CDR2 FQGNSA. In DNA, the CDR3 is TGTGCCAGCAGCTTACTAGCGGGAGGCCGGGCGAATACGCAGTATTTT. Its translation: CASSLLAGGRANTQYF.

As concerns this clonotype: A much larger clone differs from this one at a single base, so this may be a read error. The rearrangement uses TRBV11-2 and TRBJ1-1; D is unclear. The V end lost 1 base, the J end lost 4 bases, and 10 bases lay between the germline ends. The CDR3 has 14 residues. Germline V lookup: CDR1 SGHAT, CDR2 FQNNGV. CDR3 sequence reads: CASSLGVAATEAFF. The CDR3 DNA reads TGTGCCAGCAGCTTAGGAGTGGCAGCCACTGAAGCTTTCTTT.

This clonotype was counted at least ten times. The V call is TRBV5-6, the J call TRBJ2-1; 10 bases agree with TRBD2. V lost 5 bases to trimming and J lost 5 bases; unmatched junction nucleotides: 7. This CDR3 has 15 residues. Germline CDR1 and CDR2: SGHDT and YYEEEE. The CDR3 reads CASRLRTSGHNEQFF. The CDR3 nucleotides are TGTGCCAGCAGGCTACGGACTAGCGGACACAATGAGCAGTTCTTC.

This clonotype has at least ten counts. V is TRBV9 and J is TRBJ1-3; D might be TRBD1 (6 bases). V lost 2 bases and J 4 bases, leaving 10 bases between the germline ends. The CDR3 is made up of 14 amino acids. From germline, CDR1 is SGDLS and CDR2 YYNGEE. Here the CDR3 DNA reads TGTGCCAGCAGCGTGGGGACATTCGGAAACACCATATATTTT. Protein product: CASSVGTFGNTIYF.

This clonotype was seen many times. This chain uses TRBV7-6 with TRBJ1-6; a possible D gene is TRBD1 (5 bases). Trimming shortened V by 6 bases and J by 6 bases, and 15 bases separated the two germline ends. CDR3 size: 15 residues. CDR1 and CDR2 (germline): SGHVS, FNYEAQ. CDR3 in amino acids: CASRAGPKLNSPLHF. In nucleotides, the CDR3 is TGTGCCAGCAGGGCGGGACCGAAACTTAATTCACCCCTCCACTTT.

The sample holds many counts of this clonotype. The chain carries TRBV11-2 and TRBJ2-7; the D gene is possibly TRBD1 (6 bases). Trimming removed 2 bases from V and 0 bases from J, with 14 bases in between. The CDR3 is 16 amino acids. Germline CDR1 SGHAT, CDR2 FQNNGV. CDR3 coding DNA: TGTGCCAGCAGCTTACGCTGGACAGCCAGCTCCTACGAGCAGTACTTC. Its protein is CASSLRWTASSYEQYF.